The 22 T cell receptor beta chains reported below all come from one sample, sequenced in a study of CD8 T cells in ankylosing spondylitis. The antigens these receptors bind are not known. TCRdb itself ran the 5' RACE reads through MiXCR, one entry per CDR3 protein. This sample carries over 200,000 distinct CDR3 sequences, approximately 20% of them seen once, and the ten largest clones take 40% to 50%. Study findings and constraints: A motif of fewer than ten highly homologous TCR beta variants was seen as apparently characteristic of ankylosing spondylitis blood.

Sequenced: blood, either unsorted or a sorted T cell fraction (not recorded which). The receptors here all came from a male donor with ankylosing spondylitis.

The chain recombines TRBV12-3 or TRBV12-4 with TRBJ2-1; the match to TRBD2 covers 8 bases. After removal of 8 bases from V and 1 base from J, the junction contained 7 bases not matched to a gene. The CDR3 runs to 15 residues. Here the CDR3 DNA reads TGTGCCAGCGAACACTCTAGCGGGTCCTACAATGAGCAGTTCTTC. This encodes CASEHSSGSYNEQFF.

Note on this clonotype: One end of the junction is discordant with germline, which a read error may explain. The chain joins TRBV3-1 to TRBJ2-1; D is possibly TRBD1 or TRBD2 (5 bases each). The CDR3 totals 15 residues. From germline, CDR1 is LGHDT and CDR2 YNNKEL (reference sequence). The CDR3: CASRQGDQAYNEQFF. CDR3 DNA sequence: TGTGCCAGCAGACAAGGGGACCAAGCGTACAATGAGCAGTTCTTC.

This chain uses TRBV5-1 with TRBJ2-7; 13 nucleotides agree with TRBD2. V dropped 4 bases and J dropped 2; count of bases not matched to a gene: 3. CDR3 length: 15 amino acids. Germline V gene lookup returns CDR1 SGHRS and CDR2 YFSETQ. The CDR3 spells CASSMGLAGPYEQYF. The CDR3 bases are TGCGCCAGCAGCATGGGACTAGCGGGACCCTACGAGCAGTACTTC.

This clonotype was seen more than once but under ten times. This chain connects TRBV12-3 or TRBV12-4 to TRBJ2-7, with D possibly TRBD1 on 7 matching bases. The CDR3 loop spans 13 amino acids. V lost 6 bases to trimming and J lost 3 bases, with 12 bases between them. The CDR3 region is CASSDREDYEQYF. The CDR3 DNA follows: TGTGCCAGCAGCGACAGGGAGGACTACGAGCAGTACTTC.

The CDR3 DNA is TGTGCCAGGGGGGGATTTCTTCAAGAGACCCAGTACTTC. Translation gives CARGGFLQETQYF. V and J are TRBV2 and TRBJ2-5; D is possibly TRBD2 (6 bases). The CDR3 extends over 13 amino acids. The germline CDR1 and CDR2 sequences are SNHLY and FYNNEI. V was clipped by 9 bases and J by 2 bases, with 13 bases between them.

This clonotype occurred once. The missing conserved phenylalanine or tryptophan at the end of this CDR3 makes a read error likely. As DNA, the CDR3 is TGTGCCAGCATGCCCGATAGCTATGCTACGGAGCAGTACTTG. Residues: CASMPDSYATEQYL. The rearrangement uses TRBV27 and TRBJ2-7; D remains ambiguous. The CDR3 contains 14 residues. CDR1 and CDR2 from the germline V gene are MNHEY and SMNVEV (reference sequence). The V end was cut by 7 bases, the J end by 7 bases, with 20 bases between.

This sequence joins TRBV5-6 and TRBJ1-1; D uncertain. The V gene's germline CDR1 is SGHDT and CDR2 YYEEEE. The CDR3 runs to 12 residues. Trimming took 3 bases from V and 3 from J, leaving 6 bases between them. The CDR3: CASSWADTEAFF. The CDR3 nucleotides read TGTGCCAGCAGCTGGGCAGACACTGAAGCTTTCTTT.

This clonotype was detected only a few times. The CDR3 nucleotides read TGTGCCAGCAGCTTTCCCGGCACAGATACGCAGTATTTT. Its protein product is CASSFPGTDTQYF. The chain employs TRBV7-9 and TRBJ2-3; no clear D. Germline values: CDR1 SEHNR, CDR2 FQNEAQ (reference sequence). There are 13 residues in the CDR3. V was cut by 3 bases and J by 1 base, with 5 bases left in between.

The CDR3: CASSLYMNTEAFF. CDR3 DNA: TGTGCCAGCAGCCTTTATATGAACACTGAAGCTTTCTTT. The rearrangement links TRBV7-3 to TRBJ1-1; D ambiguous. V lost 5 bases to trimming and J lost 0 bases, with 7 bases between them. The CDR3 spans 13 residues. Germline CDR1 SGHTA, CDR2 FQGTGA. The full variable domain, completed using reference TRBV7-3 and TRBJ1-1, is GAGVSQTPSNKVTEKGKYVELRCDPISGHTALYWYRQSLGQGPEFLIYFQGTGAADDSGLPNDRFFAVRPEGSVSTLKIQRTERGDSAVYLCASSLYMNTEAFFGQGTRLTVV.

V gene TRBV4-1 combines with J gene TRBJ2-5; 11 positions match TRBD2. Germline-derived CDR1 and CDR2 are MGHRA and YSYEKL. Trimming at V came to 2 bases and at J to 3 bases, leaving 2 bases not matched to a gene. This CDR3 is built from 15 residues. DNA of the CDR3: TGCGCCAGCAGCCAACCACTAGCGGGGGAAGAGACCCAGTACTTC. Its protein is CASSQPLAGEETQYF.

In this sample, this clonotype turned up many times. The rearrangement links TRBV29-1 to TRBJ2-1; weak D call: TRBD2 (6 bases). Per the germline V gene, CDR1 is SQVTM and CDR2 is ANQGSEA. CDR3 length: 16 residues. Between the trimmed V and J ends, which lost 3 bases and 5 bases, there was a span of 20 bases. The CDR3 DNA sequence: TGCAGCGTTGAGATCCAGGAGAATGGACTAAACAATGAGCAGTTCTTC. Encoded protein: CSVEIQENGLNNEQFF.

This clonotype appeared a few times. A read error may be the cause here, since a much bigger clone is one base away. CDR3 protein: CSASVSFEAFF. CDR3 bases: TGCAGCGCGAGCGTTAGTTTTGAAGCTTTCTTT. This chain uses TRBV29-1 with TRBJ1-1; no definite D call. Germline lookup yields CDR1 SQVTM and CDR2 ANQGSEA. Trimming took 7 bases from V and 7 from J, leaving 13 bases between them. CDR3 length equals 11 residues.

The chain couples TRBV14 to TRBJ2-1, with TRBD2 matching 8 bases. Germline values: CDR1 SGHDN, CDR2 FVKESK. This CDR3 is 14 amino acids long. The trim removed 5 bases at V and 6 bases at J, leaving 6 bases unmatched. In nucleotides, the CDR3 is TGTGCCAGCAGCGACCGGGGGGGCCCCAATGAGCAGTTCTTC. Encoded protein: CASSDRGGPNEQFF.

A few counts support this clonotype. The V and J genes are TRBV15 and TRBJ2-7; D may correspond to TRBD1 or TRBD2 (5 bases each). With 0 bases removed from V and 2 bases from J, the gap between germline ends came to 14 bases. Looked up from germline, CDR1 is LNHNV and CDR2 is YYDKDF (reference sequence). The CDR3 runs 16 residues. The DNA for the CDR3 is TGTGCCACCAGCAGAGATGGGGGTCTTAAACCCTACGAGCAGTACTTC. Translating it yields CATSRDGGLKPYEQYF.

The gene calls are TRBV7-9 and TRBJ2-1; D is undetermined. The V end lost 3 bases, the J end lost 8 bases, and 11 bases lay between the germline ends. CDR1 is SEHNR, CDR2 FQNEAQ, per germline (reference sequence). The length of the CDR3 is 13 residues. In nucleotides, the CDR3 is TGTGCCAGCAGCTTCCCGTCGGTAGATGAGCAGTTCTTC. Translating it yields CASSFPSVDEQFF.

This clonotype was counted a few times. This rearrangement joins TRBV4-3 to TRBJ2-2; D is unclear. Germline lookup yields CDR1 LGHNA and CDR2 YSLEER. Trimming cost V 0 bases and J 2 bases, with 10 bases left between them. The CDR3 length is 16 residues. CDR3 in DNA: TGCGCCAGCAGCCAAGAACCCGGATACAACACCGGGGAGCTGTTTTTT. This translates into CASSQEPGYNTGELFF.

This clonotype turned up a few times. The genes are TRBV6-5 and TRBJ1-2, with D unresolved. The CDR3 runs to 19 residues. CDR1 and CDR2 from the germline V gene are MNHEY and SVGAGI. Trimming removed 0 bases at V and 3 bases at J, with 23 bases between. The DNA for the CDR3 is TGTGCCAGCAGTTACTCATACCTCGCCCCGAACGACCGTGACTATGGCTACACCTTC. This sequence encodes CASSYSYLAPNDRDYGYTF.

J is TRBJ2-1 and V is TRBV3-1; D is undetermined. The CDR3 totals 13 residues. V lost 4 bases and J 9 bases, leaving 13 bases between the germline ends. Germline values: CDR1 LGHDT, CDR2 YNNKEL (reference sequence). The CDR3: CASSPDRPTEQFF. The CDR3 bases are TGTGCCAGCAGCCCAGACCGTCCTACTGAGCAGTTCTTC.

This clonotype was found a few times. The CDR3 loop reads CASSLVGQGSSGNTIYF. In nucleotides, the CDR3 is TGTGCCAGCAGCTTAGTCGGCCAGGGCTCGTCTGGAAACACCATATATTTT. The V and J genes are TRBV7-9 and TRBJ1-3; TRBD1 is a possible D gene (5 bases). The CDR3 extends over 17 amino acids. From germline, CDR1 is SEHNR and CDR2 FQNEAQ (reference sequence). V shed 1 base and J shed 1 base, with 14 bases lying between them.

This clonotype was detected a few times. This chain joins TRBV28 and TRBJ2-2; possible D gene TRBD2, 6 bases. V lost 3 bases to trimming and J lost 4 bases, with 12 bases between them. The CDR3 has 15 amino acids. Germline V lookup: CDR1 MDHEN, CDR2 SYDVKM. CDR3 sequence: CASSFFGGITGELFF. CDR3 coding DNA: TGTGCCAGCAGTTTCTTCGGGGGAATCACCGGGGAGCTGTTTTTT.

This chain joins TRBV5-6 and TRBJ2-5; D is perhaps TRBD2 (6 bases). V lost 5 bases and J 1 base, leaving 18 bases between the germline ends. Germline-derived CDR1 and CDR2 are SGHDT and YYEEEE. CDR3 length: 16 residues. CDR3 loop: CASRVGAGGTQETQYF. CDR3 sequence (DNA): TGTGCCAGCAGAGTGGGAGCAGGAGGGACCCAAGAGACCCAGTACTTC.

This sequence joins TRBV9 and TRBJ2-1; D gene ambiguous. Between the trimmed V and J ends, which lost 7 bases and 6 bases, there was a span of 14 bases. CDR1 and CDR2 (germline): SGDLS, YYNGEE. The CDR3 has 13 amino acids. CDR3 DNA: TGTGCCAGCGGTGAGACTGGCCGCAATGAGCAGTTCTTC. This translates into CASGETGRNEQFF.